This TCR beta chain was documented in a study of control samples from healthy donors and cancer patients. With 0 bases removed from V and 4 bases from J, the gap between germline ends came to 8 bases. The CDR3 loop spans 14 amino acids. CDR1 SGHRS and CDR2 YFSETQ come from the germline V gene. Repertoires were generated with immunoSEQ multiplex PCR, while TCRdb's copy carries only in-frame clones and drops some. The sample consists of roughly 12,000 clones, approximately 94% of them appearing once. This receptor was obtained from a man between 65 and 79 years old with head and neck cancer. Specimen: PBMCs. The gene calls are TRBV5-1 and TRBJ2-1; tentative D call: TRBD1 (6 bases). The DNA of the CDR3 is TGCGCCAGCAGCTTGGCTGGACAGTACAATGAGCAGTTCTTC. Translated, it gives CASSLAGQYNEQFF.